This T cell receptor (beta chain) derives from a study of cytomegalovirus exposure and HLA in healthy donors. Study background: In a previous analysis, around 110 million unique TCR beta sequences were found from 150 million to 200 million T cells.

Study-wide points: Fewer than 20,000 TCR beta sequences were associated with HLA alleles at 0.05 false discovery rate in a later analysis. The productive fraction for most TCR beta V segments was about 90% or about 30% in an earlier analysis.

With regard to this clone: The antigen is undetermined.

With 60 Vbeta and 13 Jbeta primers, the PCR was carried out. Sequencing was performed with immunoSEQ multiplex PCR; in TCRdb, only in-frame clones are kept and a portion is missing. The sample contains approximately 61,000 clones, more than 70% of which appear only once. Germline lookup yields CDR1 MNHEY and CDR2 SMNVEV (reference sequence). Trimming cost V 2 bases and J 2 bases, with 12 bases left between them. CDR3 length: 15 residues. The sequenced sample was PBMCs. The receptor was isolated from a man between 50 and 59 years old in good health and CMV-seropositive. The rearrangement uses TRBV27 and TRBJ2-5; TRBD2 is a possible D gene (5 bases). CDR3 region: CASSLEGSRQETQYF. DNA of the CDR3: TGTGCCAGCAGTTTAGAGGGTTCGCGGCAAGAGACCCAGTACTTC.